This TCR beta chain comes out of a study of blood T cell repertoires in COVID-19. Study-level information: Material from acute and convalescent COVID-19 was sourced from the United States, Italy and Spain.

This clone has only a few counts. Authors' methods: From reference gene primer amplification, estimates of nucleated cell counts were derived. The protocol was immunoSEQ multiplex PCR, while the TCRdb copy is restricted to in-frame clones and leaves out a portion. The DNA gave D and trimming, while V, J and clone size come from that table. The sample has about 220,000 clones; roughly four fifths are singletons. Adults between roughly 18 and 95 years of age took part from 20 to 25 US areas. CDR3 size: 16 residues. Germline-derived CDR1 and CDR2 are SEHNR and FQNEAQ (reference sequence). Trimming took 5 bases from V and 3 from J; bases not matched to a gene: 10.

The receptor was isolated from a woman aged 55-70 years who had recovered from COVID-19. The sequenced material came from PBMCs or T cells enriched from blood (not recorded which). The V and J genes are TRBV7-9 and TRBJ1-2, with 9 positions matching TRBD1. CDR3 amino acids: CASSLGTGRGDYGYTF. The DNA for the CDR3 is TGTGCCAGCAGCCTGGGGACAGGGAGAGGAGACTATGGCTACACCTTC.